Following are 28 T cell receptor beta chains from one sample sequenced in a study of molecular identifiers for immune sequencing clone quantification. TCRdb passed the PCR reads through MiXCR, listing each CDR3 protein once. This table has roughly 100,000 distinct CDR3 sequences, 30% to 45% appearing once. Sequenced material: naive CD8+ T cells from blood, with Jurkat cell RNA spiked in. The sample's subset: FACS-sorted CD8+CD4-CCR7+CD45RA+ naive T cells. The receptors derive from a human donor in good health. Some libraries in this study had Jurkat cell RNA spiked in.

This clonotype was detected a few times. The V gene is TRBV19, the J gene TRBJ1-1; no clear D. The CDR3 sequence is 13 residues long. V was trimmed by 9 bases and J by 3 bases, leaving 14 bases between them. Germline CDR1 is LNHDA and CDR2 is SQIVND (reference sequence). The CDR3 here is CASTTDPDTEAFF. The CDR3 coding sequence is TGTGCCAGCACGACGGACCCCGACACTGAAGCTTTCTTT.

This clonotype was found a few times. J is TRBJ2-7 and V is TRBV12-3 or TRBV12-4; TRBD1 matches at 7 bases. This CDR3 has 14 residues. The trim removed 6 bases at V and 2 bases at J, leaving 7 bases unmatched. The CDR3 protein is CASSQTGIAYEQYF. CDR3 coding DNA: TGTGCCAGCAGCCAGACAGGGATCGCCTACGAGCAGTACTTC.

This clonotype was seen at least ten times. The chain links TRBV28 to TRBJ2-7, with D uncertain. V was cut by 5 bases and J by 2 bases, with 7 bases left in between. CDR1 is MDHEN and CDR2 is SYDVKM in the germline V gene. The CDR3 runs to 12 residues. Here the CDR3 reads CASSTAAYEQYF. CDR3 nucleotide sequence: TGTGCCAGCAGTACCGCCGCCTACGAGCAGTACTTC. Supplemented by reference TRBV28 and TRBJ2-7, the full variable domain reads DVKVTQSSRYLVKRTGEKVFLECVQDMDHENMFWYRQDPGLGLRLIYFSYDVKMKEKGDIPEGYSVSREKKERFSLILESASTNQTSMYLCASSTAAYEQYFGPGTRLTVT.

Many counts were recorded for this clonotype. The chain links TRBV7-6 to TRBJ2-2; D is ambiguous. V was shortened by 4 bases and J by 6 bases, with 9 bases between the two germline ends. The germline gives CDR1 SGHVS, CDR2 FNYEAQ. The CDR3 is made up of 13 amino acids. This chain's CDR3 is CASSSTPAGELFF. The CDR3 DNA follows: TGTGCCAGCAGCTCCACTCCTGCCGGGGAGCTGTTTTTT.

About this clonotype itself: The CDR3 end shows no conserved phenylalanine or tryptophan, and so a read error is likely. CDR3 protein: CASSYMGTQYL. CDR3 coding DNA: TGTGCCAGCAGTTACATGGGGACCCAGTACCTC. The chain joins TRBV6-5 to TRBJ2-5, with D hard to call. The length of the CDR3 is 11 residues. Germline V lookup: CDR1 MNHEY, CDR2 SVGAGI. Deletions cut 2 bases from V and 7 bases from J, with 5 bases between.

This clonotype came up a few times. The J gene is TRBJ2-7, the V gene TRBV28; 12 bases line up with TRBD2. The ends lost 6 bases at V and 3 bases at J; junction bases unmatched: 18. The CDR3 runs to 19 residues. The germline V gene has CDR1 MDHEN and CDR2 SYDVKM. CDR3 region: CASSSPAITSGRSHYEQYF. The CDR3 DNA follows: TGTGCCAGCAGCAGCCCAGCCATAACTAGCGGGAGGTCCCACTACGAGCAGTACTTC.

This clonotype was found once. A much larger clone differs by one base, so this may be a read error. The chain couples TRBV14 to TRBJ2-1; D gene ambiguous. From germline, CDR1 is SGHDN and CDR2 FVKESK. This CDR3 is 13 amino acids long. This chain's CDR3 is CASSQDVPVEQLF. CDR3 bases: TGTGCCAGCAGCCAAGACGTGCCGGTAGAGCAGCTCTTC.

As to this clonotype: Since no conserved phenylalanine or tryptophan closes the CDR3, a read error is the likely cause. The genes are TRBV9 and TRBJ2-3; D may match TRBD1 or TRBD2 (6 bases each). The CDR3 length is 16 residues. Germline V gene sequence: CDR1 SGDLS, CDR2 YYNGEE. V was clipped by 0 bases and J by 2 bases, with 13 bases between them. CDR3 sequence: CASSVETGGHTDTQYL. CDR3 sequence (DNA): TGTGCCAGCAGCGTAGAGACCGGGGGCCACACAGATACGCAGTATTTA.

This rearrangement joins TRBV25-1 to TRBJ2-1, with D perhaps assigned TRBD1 or TRBD2 (6 bases each). V was shortened by 3 bases and J by 0 bases, with 24 bases between the two germline ends. This CDR3 comprises 20 residues. Germline lookup yields CDR1 MGHDK and CDR2 SYGVNS. CDR3 coding DNA: TGTGCCAGCAGTGAGTTCGGGACACCACTAGCACAAAGCTCCTACAATGAGCAGTTCTTC. Its protein is CASSEFGTPLAQSSYNEQFF.

A word on this clonotype: No conserved phenylalanine or tryptophan is present at the end of the CDR3, so a read error is the likely explanation. The chain employs TRBV29-1 and TRBJ2-1; D possibly matches TRBD1 or TRBD2 (5 bases each). Trimming cost V 4 bases and J 0 bases, with 25 bases left between them. The CDR3 length is 19 residues. Per germline, CDR1 SQVTM and CDR2 ANQGSEA. CDR3 nucleotides: TGCAGCGTTGTCGGGGCCCCCCCACCCGCGGATAGCTCCTACAATGAGCAGTTCATC. Its protein is CSVVGAPPPADSSYNEQFI.

The rearrangement joins TRBV14 to TRBJ2-7; maybe TRBD2 (5 bases). This CDR3 spans 16 amino acids. V was clipped by 4 bases and J by 4 bases, with 20 bases between them. The germline gives CDR1 SGHDN, CDR2 FVKESK. The CDR3 DNA sequence: TGTGCCAGCAGCCTCACCAGCGAAGGCGGGCGATACGAGCAGTACTTC. Protein product: CASSLTSEGGRYEQYF.

The chain is built from TRBV14 and TRBJ2-7; D not resolved. Germline lookup yields CDR1 SGHDN and CDR2 FVKESK. The CDR3 is 16 residues long. V lost 0 bases and J lost 2, with 14 bases in between. The CDR3 loop is CASSQDTPPKPYEQYF. CDR3 nucleotides: TGTGCCAGCAGCCAAGATACCCCACCTAAACCCTACGAGCAGTACTTC.

This clonotype was seen a handful of times. As DNA, the CDR3 is TGTGCCAGCAGAACTAGCGGAACCAACAATGAGCAGTTCTTC. Its translation is CASRTSGTNNEQFF. The genes are TRBV12-3 or TRBV12-4 and TRBJ2-1; TRBD2 matches 8 bases. V lost 6 bases and J lost 5; bases outside the gene matches: 6. The CDR3 covers 14 residues.

This clonotype was seen many times. V is TRBV12-3 or TRBV12-4 and J is TRBJ2-3; TRBD2 is a possible D gene (5 bases). Trimming left V 3 bases short and J 6 bases short, with 10 bases between. This CDR3 spans 13 amino acids. The CDR3 here is CASSFHLADTQYF. DNA of the CDR3: TGTGCCAGCAGTTTCCATTTAGCGGATACGCAGTATTTT.

This clonotype showed up just a few times. V and J are TRBV9 and TRBJ2-3; D remains unclear. CDR1 SGDLS and CDR2 YYNGEE come from the germline V gene. Deletions cut 0 bases from V and 6 bases from J, with 11 bases between. The CDR3 contains 14 residues. The CDR3 loop is CASSVGGELDTQYF. The CDR3 DNA sequence: TGTGCCAGCAGCGTAGGTGGGGAACTGGATACGCAGTATTTT.

On this clonotype itself: A junction end diverges from the germline sequence, so it may reflect a read error. The rearrangement links TRBV6-2 or TRBV6-3 to TRBJ2-3, with D perhaps TRBD1 or TRBD2 (6 bases each). This CDR3 has 16 residues. Germline V gives CDR1 MNHEY, CDR2 SVGEGT. The CDR3 is CACSYSRGGRTDTQYF. Written as DNA, the CDR3 is TGTGCCTGCAGTTACTCCCGTGGGGGGCGCACAGATACGCAGTATTTT.

There are a few counts of this clonotype. J is TRBJ1-5 and V is TRBV6-2 or TRBV6-3; tentative D call: TRBD1 (6 bases). This CDR3 is built from 14 residues. CDR1 is MNHEY, CDR2 SVGEGT, per germline. Trimming took 6 bases from V and 1 from J, leaving 10 bases between them. This CDR3 is CASRSRGSNQPQHF. CDR3 in DNA: TGTGCCAGCAGATCCAGGGGAAGCAATCAGCCCCAGCATTTT.

The chain recombines TRBV10-3 with TRBJ2-7, with D perhaps matching TRBD2 (6 bases). The CDR3 consists of 13 residues. V lost 0 bases and J 6 bases, leaving 9 bases between the germline ends. Germline assignment: CDR1 ENHRY and CDR2 SYGVKD. Written as DNA, the CDR3 is TGTGCCATCAGTGAGTCCGGGACTTCCGAGCAGTACTTC. Translating it yields CAISESGTSEQYF.

The rearrangement joins TRBV28 to TRBJ2-7; the match to TRBD1 covers 9 bases. CDR3 length equals 14 residues. Trimming removed 6 bases from V and 3 bases from J; junction bases left unmatched: 6. Germline V gene data show CDR1 as MDHEN and CDR2 as SYDVKM. The CDR3 DNA reads as TGTGCCAGCAGACCGAACAGGGGGCTCTACGAGCAGTACTTC. Its translation: CASRPNRGLYEQYF.

The chain uses TRBV27 and TRBJ2-3, with D maybe TRBD2 (6 bases). The germline V gene encodes CDR1 MNHEY and CDR2 SMNVEV (reference sequence). CDR3 size: 14 residues. The V end was cut by 2 bases, the J end by 10 bases, with 16 bases between. The DNA for the CDR3 is TGTGCCAGCAGTTTAGCGGGAAGAGGTAGGCCGCAGTATTTT. As protein: CASSLAGRGRPQYF.

Note on this clonotype: A junction end diverges from the germline sequence, so it may reflect a read error. This sequence joins TRBV6-5 and TRBJ2-2; 13 positions agree with TRBD2. The CDR3 spans 17 residues. Germline V gene data show CDR1 as MNHEY and CDR2 as SVGAGI. CDR3 in DNA: TGTGCCAGCAGGGGGACTAGCGGGATGACGAGGACCGGGGAGCTGATTTTT. This translates into CASRGTSGMTRTGELIF.

The chain carries TRBV28 and TRBJ2-5; 10 bases are shared with TRBD2. This CDR3 has 15 residues. J was trimmed by 1 base and V by 6 bases; bases with no gene match: 5. Germline lookup yields CDR1 MDHEN and CDR2 SYDVKM. CDR3 region: CASRLSGRAQETQYF. CDR3 DNA sequence: TGTGCCAGCAGACTAAGCGGGAGGGCCCAAGAGACCCAGTACTTC. The variable domain in full, completed from reference TRBV28 and TRBJ2-5, reads DVKVTQSSRYLVKRTGEKVFLECVQDMDHENMFWYRQDPGLGLRLIYFSYDVKMKEKGDIPEGYSVSREKKERFSLILESASTNQTSMYLCASRLSGRAQETQYFGPGTRLLVL.

As to this clonotype: A much larger clonotype is one base distant, so this may be a read error. This chain connects TRBV7-6 to TRBJ1-2, with TRBD1 as a possible D gene (6 bases). Deletions cut 8 bases from V and 2 bases from J, with 15 bases between. This CDR3 has 14 residues. From germline, CDR1 is SGHVS and CDR2 FNYEAQ. CDR3 in amino acids: CASRPPTGNYGYTF. In nucleotides, the CDR3 is TGTGCCAGCCGGCCACCTACAGGGAACTATGGCTACACCTTC.

The chain uses TRBV13 and TRBJ2-7, with 11 nucleotides matching TRBD1. The CDR3 runs to 15 residues. Germline CDR1 is PRHDT and CDR2 is FYEKMQ (reference sequence). The trim removed 5 bases at V and 3 bases at J, leaving 6 bases unmatched. The CDR3 loop reads CASSPGTGGIYEQYF. The DNA of the CDR3 is TGTGCCAGCAGCCCAGGGACAGGGGGGATCTACGAGCAGTACTTC.

This clonotype was seen many times. The V and J genes are TRBV28 and TRBJ2-6; no clear D. Germline-derived CDR1 and CDR2 are MDHEN and SYDVKM. V lost 5 bases, J lost 2 bases, and 16 bases lay in between. CDR3 length: 17 amino acids. CDR3: CASSPPLRFTGANVLTF. The DNA of the CDR3 is TGTGCCAGCAGTCCACCCCTCCGATTCACTGGGGCCAACGTCCTGACTTTC.

This clonotype appeared once. This chain links TRBV5-3 with TRBJ1-1; D is ambiguous. TRBV5-3 is assigned to the ORF class and has an uncertain function. This CDR3 is 14 amino acids long. V lost 10 bases, J lost 5 bases, and 21 bases lay in between. CDR3 DNA: TGTGCCGGCAGCACACCTTTATACTGGACTGAAGCTTTCTTT. Its translation is CAGSTPLYWTEAFF.

A word on this clonotype: The junction shows a germline mismatch at one end, possibly a read error. The chain uses TRBV13 and TRBJ2-7, with 7 bases matching TRBD1. Germline V gene data show CDR1 as PRHDT and CDR2 as FYEKMQ (reference sequence). The CDR3 totals 17 residues. CDR3 protein: CASSLGSDRVGFYEQYF. The CDR3, as DNA: TGTGCCAGCAGCCTAGGAAGTGACAGGGTTGGGTTCTACGAGCAGTACTTC. Full variable domain (outside the CDR3, taken from reference TRBV13 and TRBJ2-7): AAGVIQSPRHLIKEKRETATLKCYPIPRHDTVYWYQQGPGQDPQFLISFYEKMQSDKGSIPDRFSAQQFSDYHSELNMSSLELGDSALYFCASSLGSDRVGFYEQYFGPGTRLTVT.

The chain has TRBV4-1 and TRBJ2-7, with D tentatively TRBD1 (6 bases). V dropped 1 base and J dropped 4 bases, with 17 bases sitting between them. The germline CDR1 and CDR2 sequences are MGHRA and YSYEKL. The CDR3 sequence is 16 residues long. As DNA, the CDR3 is TGCGCCAGCAGCCAAGCCAACAGGGCGTCGAGGTACGAGCAGTACTTC. As protein: CASSQANRASRYEQYF.